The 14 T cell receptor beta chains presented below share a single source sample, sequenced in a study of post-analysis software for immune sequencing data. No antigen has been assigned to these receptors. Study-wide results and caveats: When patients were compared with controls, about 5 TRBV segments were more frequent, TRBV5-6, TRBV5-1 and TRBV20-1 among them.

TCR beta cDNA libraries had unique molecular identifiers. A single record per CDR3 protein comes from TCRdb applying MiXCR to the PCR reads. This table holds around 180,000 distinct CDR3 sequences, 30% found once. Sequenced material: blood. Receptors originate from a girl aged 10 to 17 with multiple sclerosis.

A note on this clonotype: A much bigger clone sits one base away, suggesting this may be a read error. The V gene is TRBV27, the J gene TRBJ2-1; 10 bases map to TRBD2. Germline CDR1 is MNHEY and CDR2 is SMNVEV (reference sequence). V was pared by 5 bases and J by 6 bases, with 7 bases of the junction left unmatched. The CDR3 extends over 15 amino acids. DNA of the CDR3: TGTGCCAGCAGTCTAGCGGGAGCTAGATGCAATGAGCAGTTCTTC. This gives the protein CASSLAGARCNEQFF.

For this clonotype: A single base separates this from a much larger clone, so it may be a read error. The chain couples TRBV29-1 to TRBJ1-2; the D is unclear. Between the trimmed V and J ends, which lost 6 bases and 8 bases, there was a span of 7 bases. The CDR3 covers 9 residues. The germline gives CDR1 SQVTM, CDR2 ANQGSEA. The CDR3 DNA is TGCAGCGTGAGGGAAGGCTACACCTTC. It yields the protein CSVREGYTF.

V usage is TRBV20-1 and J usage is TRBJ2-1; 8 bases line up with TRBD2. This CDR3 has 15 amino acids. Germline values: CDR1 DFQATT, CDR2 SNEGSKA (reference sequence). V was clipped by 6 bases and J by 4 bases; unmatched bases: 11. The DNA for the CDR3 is TGCAGTGCCGAGGGAACTAGCGGAAAATACAATGAGCAGTTCTTC. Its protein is CSAEGTSGKYNEQFF.

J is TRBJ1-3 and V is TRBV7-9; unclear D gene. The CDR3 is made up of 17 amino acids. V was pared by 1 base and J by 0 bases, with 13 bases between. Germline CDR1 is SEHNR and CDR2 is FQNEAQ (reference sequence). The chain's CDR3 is CASSLVGSAFSGNTIYF. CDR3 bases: TGTGCCAGCAGCTTAGTGGGGTCAGCCTTCTCTGGAAACACCATATATTTT.

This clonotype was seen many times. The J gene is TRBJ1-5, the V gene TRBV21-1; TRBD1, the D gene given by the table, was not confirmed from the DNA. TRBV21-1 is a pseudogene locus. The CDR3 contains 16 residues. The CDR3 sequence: CASSKALGQDDQPQHF. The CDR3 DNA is TGTGCCAGCAGCAAAGCGCTAGGACAGGATGATCAGCCCCAGCATTTT.

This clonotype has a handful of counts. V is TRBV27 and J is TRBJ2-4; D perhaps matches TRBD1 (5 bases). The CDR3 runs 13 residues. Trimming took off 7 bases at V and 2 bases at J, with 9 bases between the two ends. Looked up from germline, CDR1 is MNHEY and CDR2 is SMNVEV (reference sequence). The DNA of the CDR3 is TGTGCCAGCACTTCAGGGACCAAAAACATTCAGTACTTC. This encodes CASTSGTKNIQYF.

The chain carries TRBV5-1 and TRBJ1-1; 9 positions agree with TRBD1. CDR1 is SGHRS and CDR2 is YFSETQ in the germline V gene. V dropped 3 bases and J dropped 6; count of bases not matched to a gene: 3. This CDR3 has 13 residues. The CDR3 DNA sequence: TGCGCCAGCAGCTCTGGGACAGGGCCTGAAGCTTTCTTT. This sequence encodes CASSSGTGPEAFF.

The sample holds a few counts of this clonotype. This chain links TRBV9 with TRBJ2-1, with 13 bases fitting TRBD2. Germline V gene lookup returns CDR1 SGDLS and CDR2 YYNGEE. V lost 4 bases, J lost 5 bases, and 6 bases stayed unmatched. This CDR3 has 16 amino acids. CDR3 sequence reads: CASSTRTSGGNNEQFF. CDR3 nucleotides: TGTGCCAGCAGCACCCGGACTAGCGGGGGCAACAATGAGCAGTTCTTC.

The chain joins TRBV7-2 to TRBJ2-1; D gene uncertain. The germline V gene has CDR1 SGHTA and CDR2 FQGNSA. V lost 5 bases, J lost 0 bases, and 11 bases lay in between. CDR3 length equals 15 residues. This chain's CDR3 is CASSVSESSYNEQFF. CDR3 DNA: TGTGCCAGCAGCGTTTCTGAGAGCTCCTACAATGAGCAGTTCTTC. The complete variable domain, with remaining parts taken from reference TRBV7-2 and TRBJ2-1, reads GAGVSQSPSNKVTEKGKDVELRCDPISGHTALYWYRQSLGQGLEFLIYFQGNSAPDKSGLPSDRFSAERTGGSVSTLTIQRTQQEDSAVYLCASSVSESSYNEQFFGPGTRLTVL.

CDR3 residues: CASSLEWGGTGELFF. For the CDR3, the DNA is TGTGCCAGCAGCTTAGAGTGGGGTGGCACCGGGGAGCTGTTTTTT. The V gene is TRBV7-8, the J gene TRBJ2-2, with D hard to call. V lost 1 base and J 4 bases, leaving 10 bases between the germline ends. The CDR3 is made up of 15 amino acids. The germline gives CDR1 SGHVS, CDR2 FQNEAQ.

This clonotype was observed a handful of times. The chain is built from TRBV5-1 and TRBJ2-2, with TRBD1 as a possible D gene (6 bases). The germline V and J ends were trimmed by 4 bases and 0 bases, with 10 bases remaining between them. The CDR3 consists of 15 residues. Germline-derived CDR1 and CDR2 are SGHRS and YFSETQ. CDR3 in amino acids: CASSQGGSNTGELFF. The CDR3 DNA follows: TGCGCCAGCAGCCAAGGGGGTTCGAACACCGGGGAGCTGTTTTTT.

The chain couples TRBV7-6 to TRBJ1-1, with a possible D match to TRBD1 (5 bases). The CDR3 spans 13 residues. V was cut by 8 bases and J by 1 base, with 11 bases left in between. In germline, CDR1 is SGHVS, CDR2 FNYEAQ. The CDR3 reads CASGSGRNTEAFF. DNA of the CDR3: TGTGCCAGCGGCTCAGGGAGGAACACTGAAGCTTTCTTT.

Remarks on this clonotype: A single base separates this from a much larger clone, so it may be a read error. The CDR3 sequence: CGARSRLAGPNNEQFF. CDR3 nucleotides: TGCGGTGCTAGATCCCGACTAGCGGGGCCTAACAATGAGCAGTTCTTC. The chain employs TRBV20-1 and TRBJ2-1; TRBD2 agrees at 11 bases. Germline V gives CDR1 DFQATT, CDR2 SNEGSKA (reference sequence). This CDR3 spans 16 amino acids.

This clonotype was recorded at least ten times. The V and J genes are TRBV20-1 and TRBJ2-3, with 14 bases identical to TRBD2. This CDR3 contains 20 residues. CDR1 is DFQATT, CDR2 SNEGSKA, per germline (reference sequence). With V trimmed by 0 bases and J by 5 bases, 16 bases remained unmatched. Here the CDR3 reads CSARDRFREGTSGRIDTQYF. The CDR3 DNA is TGCAGTGCTAGAGACCGTTTTCGAGAGGGGACTAGCGGGAGAATAGATACGCAGTATTTT.